This TCR beta chain originates from a study of blood T cell repertoires in COVID-19 (dated by TCRdb to 2018 to 2020). Some background on the complete study: Collaborator samples came from the United States, Italy and Spain and covered acute and convalescent phases of COVID-19. Subjects who had been exposed to COVID-19, were actively infected with it, or had recovered from it provided the deeply sampled blood TCRbeta repertoires that made up the dataset. The repertoires were released in a freely available public database meant as a resource for research on the immune response to SARS-CoV-2. A de-identified subject ID, COVID-19 status, age in years and sex were almost always included in the sample metadata. The prospective study material was composed of cDNA or gDNA derived from T cells, B-cell-depleted T cells, or PBMCs. Samples came from the ongoing ImmuneRACE study (first 160 participants) plus 1,254 subjects from 6 global collaborators. Where available, HLA class I and class II types were obtained from metadata supplied by the sample provider rather than from assay-based typing. On the study overall, not on this receptor specifically: How much clinical and demographic metadata was included differed by source and by participant, and the metadata was provided uncurated.

This clone was observed a handful of times. The antigen this receptor binds is unknown. No base-level quality is on record; no much larger clone is a single base apart. TCRbeta CDR3 regions were amplified from genomic DNA using the immunoSEQ Assay, a bias-controlled multiplex PCR. As for the original processing: Nucleated cell counts per sample were estimated from amplification of reference gene primers within the assay. To quantify the absolute abundance of each unique TCRbeta CDR3 rearrangement, sequence reads were collapsed and filtered. Productive Simpson clonality was computed per sample as the square root of Simpson's diversity index over productive rearrangements. Drawn from immuneACCESS, this table holds only the in-frame rearrangements with V and J called that TCRdb kept. Clones are partly lost; checked studies trace under half to an unresolved V gene and leave the rest unexplained. V and J calls plus clone size are reproduced from that table; the DNA served to infer D and trimming. The sample table shows roughly 180,000 clones, and approximately 82% are seen once. The top ten constitute over 15% of the sample.

Here V drops 1 base and J drops 2 bases, and the junction holds 7 bases not matched to any gene. The CDR3, from cysteine to phenylalanine, totals 17 residues. Only the CDR3 region is kept as DNA, spanning 51 bases read in frame from base 1. CDR1 GTSNPN and CDR2 SVGIG were looked up in the germline V gene (reference sequence). Participants in the prospective study were aged about 18 to 89 years, lived in about two dozen United States geographic areas, and enrolled through a virtual design. In the prospective study, participants were assigned to cohorts based on the clinical history participants reported in a screening survey and a study questionnaire. ImmuneRACE Cohort 3 recovered participants were defined by two consecutive negative NP/OP PCR tests, healthcare professional clearance, or symptom resolution. In the prospective study, mobile phlebotomists collected whole blood, serum and a nasopharyngeal or oropharyngeal swab from each participant. Prospective study participants could optionally give additional blood draws and questionnaires over an approximately two-month period. Blood samples from the prospective study were shipped frozen or at room temperature prior to DNA extraction.

Sequenced sample: PBMCs or T cells enriched from blood (not recorded which). The chain links TRBV30 with TRBJ2-3; a stretch of 12 junction bases matches TRBD2. This sequence originates from a man in his fifties or sixties who had recovered from COVID-19. The nucleotide sequence reads TGTGCCTGGAGTGATCCCGGACTAGCGGGGACCACAGATACGCAGTATTTT. Translated, it gives CAWSDPGLAGTTDTQYF.